What follows are 30 T cell receptor beta chains derived from one specimen sequenced in a study of blood T cells in healthy people across ages. Primed by a sample-barcoded 5' primer and a J-beta primer mix, a second PCR proceeded for 7 to 11 cycles. TCRdb reprocessed the 5' RACE reads with MiXCR, giving one entry per CDR3 protein. The sample lists 780,000 or so distinct CDR3 sequences, about 53% occurring once. Sequenced sample: blood. The receptors come from a man older than 75 in good health.

This rearrangement joins TRBV11-2 to TRBJ2-3, with TRBD2 matching over 15 bases. The germline V gene encodes CDR1 SGHAT and CDR2 FQNNGV. With 4 bases clipped from V and 6 bases from J, the junction kept 8 bases outside the gene matches. The CDR3 has 17 amino acids. The CDR3 DNA reads TGTGCCAGCAGCTCAGGACTAGCGGGAGGGCCGTGGGATACGCAGTATTTT. It codes for CASSSGLAGGPWDTQYF.

This clonotype has only a few counts. The chain carries TRBV19 and TRBJ2-7, with D possibly being TRBD1 (6 bases). Per the germline V gene, CDR1 is LNHDA and CDR2 is SQIVND (reference sequence). The CDR3 length is 14 residues. V shed 3 bases and J shed 2 bases, with 11 bases lying between them. The CDR3 region has the DNA TGTGCCAGTAGTATGCGGACAGTCGCCTACGAGCAGTACTTC. The encoded protein is CASSMRTVAYEQYF.

In its sample, this clonotype was seen once. The rearrangement links TRBV20-1 to TRBJ1-2, with 9 bases fitting TRBD1. V shed 2 bases, J shed 3 bases, and the junction held 7 bases outside the gene matches. Looked up from germline, CDR1 is DFQATT and CDR2 is SNEGSKA (reference sequence). The CDR3 is made up of 15 amino acids. The CDR3 coding sequence is TGCAGTGCTAGACCACGACAGGGGGGTGACTATGGCTACACCTTC. It yields the protein CSARPRQGGDYGYTF.

The chain carries TRBV20-1 and TRBJ1-5; the match to TRBD1 covers 8 bases. Germline lookup yields CDR1 DFQATT and CDR2 SNEGSKA (reference sequence). Trimming took 2 bases from V and 1 from J; bases not matched to a gene: 10. The CDR3 is 17 residues long. The CDR3 protein is CSARKRGGQGSNQPQHF. The CDR3 region has the DNA TGCAGTGCTAGAAAGAGAGGAGGACAGGGAAGCAATCAGCCCCAGCATTTT.

The chain recombines TRBV10-3 with TRBJ2-2, with D possibly matching TRBD1 (5 bases). Germline lookup yields CDR1 ENHRY and CDR2 SYGVKD. The CDR3 has 14 amino acids. Between the trimmed V and J ends, which lost 8 bases and 1 base, there was a span of 11 bases. The CDR3 DNA reads as TGTGCCATCTCGACAGAAAGGAACACCGGGGAGCTGTTTTTT. Its protein product is CAISTERNTGELFF.

The CDR3 sequence is CASSRGQSSTDTQYF. The CDR3 coding sequence is TGTGCCAGCAGCAGGGGACAGTCTAGCACAGATACGCAGTATTTT. The J gene is TRBJ2-3, the V gene TRBV2; TRBD1 aligns across 7 bases. The J segment lost 0 bases and the V segment lost 6 bases, leaving 6 bases of the junction unmatched. The CDR3 length is 15 residues. The germline gives CDR1 SNHLY, CDR2 FYNNEI.

CDR3 nucleotide sequence: TGTGCCAGCAGTTTATTCGGTGGAGGGAGTAAGCGCGAGCAGTACTTC. Protein product: CASSLFGGGSKREQYF. The rearrangement links TRBV27 to TRBJ2-5, with a weak D call TRBD2 (6 bases). The end of the DNA is better explained by TRBJ2-7, so the J call may be wrong. The CDR3 runs 16 residues. Looked up from germline, CDR1 is MNHEY and CDR2 is SMNVEV (reference sequence).

As concerns this clonotype: A junction end diverges from the germline sequence, so it may reflect a read error. The V and J genes are TRBV28 and TRBJ1-2, with 7 nucleotides matching TRBD1. The germline V gene encodes CDR1 MDHEN and CDR2 SYDVKM. The CDR3 is 13 residues long. The DNA of the CDR3 is TGTGCCAGCACCACGACAGGGCTATATGGCCACACCTTC. Amino acids: CASTTTGLYGHTF.

The J gene is TRBJ2-3, the V gene TRBV27; 8 positions match TRBD1. Per the germline V gene, CDR1 is MNHEY and CDR2 is SMNVEV (reference sequence). The J segment lost 14 bases and the V segment lost 6 bases, leaving 13 bases of the junction unmatched. The CDR3 is made up of 13 amino acids. For the CDR3, the DNA is TGTGCCAGCAGCCTTGAACAGGGGGTACTCGCGTATTTT. Amino acid sequence: CASSLEQGVLAYF.

This clonotype was seen a few times. V and J are TRBV5-1 and TRBJ2-7; 7 bases map to TRBD1. V shed 1 base and J 3 bases; nucleotides not matched to a gene: 4. This CDR3 contains 14 residues. Germline-derived CDR1 and CDR2 are SGHRS and YFSETQ. DNA of the CDR3: TGCGCCAGCAGCTTGACCGCAGGGGGCTACGAGCAGTACTTC. This encodes CASSLTAGGYEQYF. The full variable domain, completed using reference TRBV5-1 and TRBJ2-7, is KAGVTQTPRYLIKTRGQQVTLSCSPISGHRSVSWYQQTPGQGLQFLFEYFSETQRNKGNFPGRFSGRQFSNSRSEMNVSTLELGDSALYLCASSLTAGGYEQYFGPGTRLTVT.

This chain connects TRBV19 to TRBJ1-2; the D gene is possibly TRBD1 (6 bases). Germline V CDR1 and CDR2: LNHDA, SQIVND (reference sequence). Trimming removed 7 bases from V and 4 bases from J, with 19 bases in between. The CDR3 spans 15 residues. The chain's CDR3 is CASTTTPGVGYGYTF. The DNA for the CDR3 is TGTGCCAGTACCACCACCCCAGGGGTTGGCTATGGCTACACCTTC.

The chain employs TRBV20-1 and TRBJ2-1, with no clear D. CDR3 length equals 16 residues. Germline CDR1 DFQATT, CDR2 SNEGSKA (reference sequence). Trimming took off 1 base at V and 0 bases at J, with 13 bases between the two ends. This chain's CDR3 is CSARVIRPGSYNEQFF. The CDR3 DNA follows: TGCAGTGCTAGAGTTATCCGGCCAGGCTCCTACAATGAGCAGTTCTTC.

The genes are TRBV11-3 and TRBJ2-1; the match to TRBD2 covers 11 bases. Per germline, CDR1 SGHNT and CDR2 YENEEA. With V trimmed by 5 bases and J by 7 bases, 7 bases remained unmatched. There are 15 residues in the CDR3. The CDR3 protein is CASSQTSGTTNEQFF. CDR3 nucleotides: TGTGCCAGCAGCCAGACTAGCGGGACTACGAATGAGCAGTTCTTC. Together with reference TRBV11-3 and TRBJ2-1, the CDR3 gives the full variable domain: EAGVVQSPRYKIIEKKQPVAFWCNPISGHNTLYWYLQNLGQGPELLIRYENEEAVDDSQLPKDRFSAERLKGVDSTLKIQPAELGDSAVYLCASSQTSGTTNEQFFGPGTRLTVL.

The J gene is TRBJ1-1, the V gene TRBV12-3 or TRBV12-4; the match to TRBD1 covers 8 bases. The CDR3 spans 14 residues. The junction had 6 bases not matched to a gene; V was cut back by 6 bases and J by 3 bases. The CDR3 DNA is TGTGCCAGCAGCCGGACAGGGATGGACACTGAAGCTTTCTTT. Protein product: CASSRTGMDTEAFF.

This clonotype was seen only a few times. The chain combines TRBV27 with TRBJ1-5; TRBD1 aligns across 8 bases. CDR1 and CDR2 (germline): MNHEY, SMNVEV (reference sequence). The CDR3 is 16 residues long. With 10 bases clipped from V and 5 bases from J, the junction kept 16 bases outside the gene matches. The CDR3 spells CATINGQGKWDQPQHF. The CDR3 DNA reads TGTGCCACCATCAATGGACAGGGTAAATGGGATCAGCCCCAGCATTTT.

This clonotype was seen more than once but under ten times. The chain couples TRBV10-3 to TRBJ2-5; 9 nucleotides match TRBD2. From germline, CDR1 is ENHRY and CDR2 SYGVKD. The CDR3 is 14 residues long. With V trimmed by 3 bases and J by 5 bases, 4 bases remained unmatched. The CDR3 spells CAISDLAGFETQYF. For the CDR3, the DNA is TGTGCCATCAGTGATCTAGCGGGATTCGAGACCCAGTACTTC.

This chain connects TRBV5-6 to TRBJ2-7, with a tentative D call TRBD2 (5 bases). Germline CDR1 reads SGHDT; CDR2 reads YYEEEE. The CDR3 sequence is 15 residues long. V lost 0 bases, J lost 8 bases, and 18 bases lay in between. This CDR3 is CASSLEAPGMFKQYF. The CDR3 bases are TGTGCCAGCAGCTTGGAGGCCCCCGGGATGTTCAAGCAGTACTTC.

CDR3 in amino acids: CASSIGNSNYGYTF. The DNA for the CDR3 is TGTGCCAGTAGTATCGGGAACAGTAACTATGGCTACACCTTC. The chain uses TRBV19 and TRBJ1-2; D is ambiguous. The V and J ends lost 3 bases and 1 base respectively, with 9 bases between them. The germline V gene encodes CDR1 LNHDA and CDR2 SQIVND (reference sequence). This CDR3 has 14 residues.

The chain links TRBV11-1 to TRBJ2-7; D not resolved. Germline V gives CDR1 SGHAT, CDR2 FQDESV (reference sequence). V lost 1 base, J lost 0 bases, and 7 bases lay in between. The length of the CDR3 is 14 residues. Here the CDR3 DNA reads TGTGCCAGCAGCTTAGACTGGAGCTCCTACGAGCAGTACTTC. This codes for CASSLDWSSYEQYF. Full variable domain (rest looked up from reference TRBV11-1 and TRBJ2-7): EAEVAQSPRYKITEKSQAVAFWCDPISGHATLYWYRQILGQGPELLVQFQDESVVDDSQLPKDRFSAERLKGVDSTLKIQPAELGDSAMYLCASSLDWSSYEQYFGPGTRLTVT.

The chain uses TRBV20-1 and TRBJ2-4, with TRBD1 identical over 9 bases. The J call is in doubt because the DNA end fits TRBJ2-7 better. Germline-derived CDR1 and CDR2 are DFQATT and SNEGSKA (reference sequence). The CDR3 is made up of 14 amino acids. In DNA, the CDR3 is TGCAGTCCAAGAGGGACAGGGTTGTCCTACGAGCAGTACTTC. This sequence encodes CSPRGTGLSYEQYF.

The V and J genes are TRBV5-1 and TRBJ2-1; no clear D gene. The V end lost 0 bases, the J end lost 2 bases, and 9 bases lay between the germline ends. Germline lookup yields CDR1 SGHRS and CDR2 YFSETQ. The CDR3 covers 15 residues. The CDR3 coding sequence is TGCGCCAGCAGCTTGGCCCAGAGTCCCTACAATGAGCAGTTCTTC. As protein: CASSLAQSPYNEQFF.

V gene TRBV5-1 combines with J gene TRBJ1-6; D is perhaps TRBD1 (5 bases). Germline V gives CDR1 SGHRS, CDR2 YFSETQ. The CDR3 has 14 residues. Trimming took 4 bases from V and 9 from J, leaving 14 bases between them. CDR3 region: CASSKTDGGSPLHF. CDR3 sequence (DNA): TGCGCCAGCAGCAAGACAGACGGGGGTTCACCCCTCCACTTT.

This clonotype has only a few counts. This chain links TRBV2 with TRBJ2-1; D is perhaps TRBD2 (5 bases). Trimming pared 10 bases from V and 6 bases from J, leaving 16 bases between. Germline values: CDR1 SNHLY, CDR2 FYNNEI. The CDR3 covers 13 residues. CDR3 loop: CATCEGPPNEQFF. The DNA of the CDR3 is TGTGCCACTTGCGAGGGCCCCCCCAATGAGCAGTTCTTC.

Only a few counts were recorded for this clonotype. V and J are TRBV6-5 and TRBJ2-6, with TRBD2 matching over 8 bases. Trimming cost V 3 bases and J 2 bases; bases outside gene matches: 6. Germline V lookup: CDR1 MNHEY, CDR2 SVGAGI. This CDR3 is built from 17 residues. The CDR3 here is CASSYLAGGAGANVLTF. CDR3 sequence (DNA): TGTGCCAGCAGTTATTTGGCGGGAGGAGCTGGGGCCAACGTCCTGACTTTC.

The chain employs TRBV28 and TRBJ2-7; the match to TRBD1 covers 8 bases. The CDR3 extends over 16 amino acids. V shed 4 bases and J 2 bases; nucleotides not matched to a gene: 10. The germline CDR1 and CDR2 sequences are MDHEN and SYDVKM. Here the CDR3 reads CASSSPRTGRTYEQYF. For the CDR3, the DNA is TGTGCCAGCAGTTCCCCTAGGACAGGGCGGACCTACGAGCAGTACTTC.

This chain joins TRBV5-1 and TRBJ1-2; D unresolved. Germline CDR1 is SGHRS and CDR2 is YFSETQ. There are 13 residues in the CDR3. V dropped 4 bases and J dropped 4 bases, with 11 bases sitting between them. The CDR3 loop is CASSAEGSYGYTF. The CDR3 nucleotides read TGCGCCAGCAGCGCCGAGGGATCCTATGGCTACACCTTC.

The chain is built from TRBV2 and TRBJ2-1, with 14 bases lining up with TRBD2. Germline CDR1 SNHLY, CDR2 FYNNEI. The CDR3 is made up of 16 amino acids. Trimming at V came to 5 bases and at J to 9 bases, leaving 9 bases not matched to a gene. The CDR3: CASSKGTSGSRSEQFF. CDR3 bases: TGTGCCAGCAGTAAGGGGACTAGCGGGAGTAGGAGTGAGCAGTTCTTC.

The J gene is TRBJ2-7, the V gene TRBV29-1; tentative D call: TRBD2 (7 bases). Trimming pared 6 bases from V and 7 bases from J, leaving 22 bases between. Germline CDR1 SQVTM, CDR2 ANQGSEA. The CDR3 is made up of 14 amino acids. The CDR3 DNA reads as TGCAGCGTGTCACGCGGGGGCAGGGGTGGGGAGCAGTACTTC. This translates into CSVSRGGRGGEQYF.

At least ten counts were recorded for this clonotype. The rearrangement links TRBV7-9 to TRBJ2-2; D is tentatively TRBD1 or TRBD2 (5 bases each). This CDR3 region has 15 residues. The V end lost 7 bases, the J end lost 5 bases, and 17 bases lay between the germline ends. Germline-derived CDR1 and CDR2 are SEHNR and FQNEAQ (reference sequence). The CDR3 DNA reads TGTGCCAGCACCTCAGGGACGTCGACTACCGGGGAGCTGTTTTTT. Translated: CASTSGTSTTGELFF.

This clonotype was seen only a few times. CDR3 in amino acids: CASVWDTAYEQYF. CDR3 sequence (DNA): TGTGCCAGCGTGTGGGACACAGCCTACGAGCAGTACTTC. The chain combines TRBV6-6 with TRBJ2-7, with a weak D call TRBD1 (6 bases). This CDR3 is built from 13 residues. Trimming took off 8 bases at V and 2 bases at J, with 13 bases between the two ends. The germline CDR1 and CDR2 sequences are MNHNY and SVGAGI (reference sequence).